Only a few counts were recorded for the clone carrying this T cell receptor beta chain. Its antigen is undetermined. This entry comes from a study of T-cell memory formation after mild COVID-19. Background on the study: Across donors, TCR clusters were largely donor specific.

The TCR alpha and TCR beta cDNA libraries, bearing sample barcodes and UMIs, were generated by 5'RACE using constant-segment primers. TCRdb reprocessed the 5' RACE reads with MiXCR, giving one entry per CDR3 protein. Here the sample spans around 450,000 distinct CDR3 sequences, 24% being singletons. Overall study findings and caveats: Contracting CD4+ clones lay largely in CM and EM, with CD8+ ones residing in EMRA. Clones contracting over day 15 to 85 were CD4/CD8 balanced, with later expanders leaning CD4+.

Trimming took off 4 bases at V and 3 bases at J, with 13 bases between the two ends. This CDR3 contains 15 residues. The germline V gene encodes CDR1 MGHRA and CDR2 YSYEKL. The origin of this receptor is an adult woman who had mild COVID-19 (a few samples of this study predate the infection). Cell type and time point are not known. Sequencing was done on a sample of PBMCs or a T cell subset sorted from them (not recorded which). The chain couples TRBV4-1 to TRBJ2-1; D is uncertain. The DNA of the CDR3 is TGCGCCAGCAGCCCATTTCCAGGTAACTACAATGAGCAGTTCTTC. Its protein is CASSPFPGNYNEQFF.